This T cell receptor (beta chain) was captured by sequencing in a study of T cells expressing NK-cell markers. As for the study in general: The TCR beta repertoires were obtained from sorted CD3+CD56+NKG2C+, CD3+CD56+NKG2C- and CD3+CD56-NKG2C+ T cells.

Reprocessing the 5' RACE reads, TCRdb reports a single entry for every CDR3 protein and omits DNA. This table holds approximately 150,000 distinct CDR3 sequences. The CDR3 runs 15 residues. Germline values: CDR1 SGHKS, CDR2 YYEKEE (reference sequence). The chain employs TRBV5-5 and TRBJ1-1; TCRdb designates TRBD1, a call that cannot be tested without DNA. This TCR was recovered from a woman aged 18 to 75 in good health. Sequenced: blood T cells: a sorted CD56 or NKG2C T cell subset, CD4+ or CD8+ T cells, or bulk PBMC T cells (not recorded which). The CDR3 spells CASSLSSIGVGEAFF.